These 19 T cell receptor beta chains were sequenced from one sample in a study of human thymus T cells. This table comes from immunoSEQ multiplex PCR, and its TCRdb copy is limited to in-frame clones, with some not included. Of about 60,000 clones in the sample, about 93% were seen once. Sequenced sample: blood. The receptor set was obtained from a boy under two years old with a congenital heart defect but otherwise immunologically healthy.

The chain employs TRBV5-6 and TRBJ2-1, with 10 bases fitting TRBD2. The CDR3 has 14 residues. From germline, CDR1 is SGHDT and CDR2 YYEEEE. The junction had 3 bases not matched to a gene; V was cut back by 5 bases and J by 4 bases. CDR3 nucleotide sequence: TGTGCCAGCAGACCAGCGGGAGGGTACAATGAGCAGTTCTTC. Translation: CASRPAGGYNEQFF. Full variable domain (remainder filled in from reference TRBV5-6 and TRBJ2-1): DAGVTQSPTHLIKTRGQQVTLRCSPKSGHDTVSWYQQALGQGPQFIFQYYEEEERQRGNFPDRFSGHQFPNYSSELNVNALLLGDSALYLCASRPAGGYNEQFFGPGTRLTVL.

The chain has TRBV29-1 and TRBJ2-7; D might be TRBD1 (5 bases). The V gene's germline CDR1 is SQVTM and CDR2 ANQGSEA. V was cut by 4 bases and J by 3 bases, with 10 bases left in between. There are 12 residues in the CDR3. CDR3 amino acids: CSVGTPFYEQYF. The CDR3 DNA is TGCAGCGTTGGGACACCTTTCTACGAGCAGTACTTC.

The genes are TRBV28 and TRBJ2-3; 8 bases match TRBD1. The germline gives CDR1 MDHEN, CDR2 SYDVKM. The length of the CDR3 is 14 residues. Unmatched junction bases numbered 4, after V lost 3 bases and J lost 5 bases. The CDR3 coding sequence is TGTGCCAGCAGTTTGGGCAGGGGGCGAGATACGCAGTATTTT. It codes for CASSLGRGRDTQYF. Using reference TRBV28 and TRBJ2-3 for the parts outside the CDR3, the full variable domain is DVKVTQSSRYLVKRTGEKVFLECVQDMDHENMFWYRQDPGLGLRLIYFSYDVKMKEKGDIPEGYSVSREKKERFSLILESASTNQTSMYLCASSLGRGRDTQYFGPGTRLTVL.

J is TRBJ1-3 and V is TRBV2; D call uncertain. This CDR3 spans 11 amino acids. The germline CDR1 and CDR2 sequences are SNHLY and FYNNEI. Trimming stripped 3 bases from V and 6 bases from J, with 3 bases between. Written as DNA, the CDR3 is TGTGCCAGCAGTGAGATAAACACCATATATTTT. As protein: CASSEINTIYF. Using reference TRBV2 and TRBJ1-3 for the parts outside the CDR3, the full variable domain is EPEVTQTPSHQVTQMGQEVILRCVPISNHLYFYWYRQILGQKVEFLVSFYNNEISEKSEIFDDQFSVERPDGSNFTLKIRSTKLEDSAMYFCASSEINTIYFGEGSWLTVV.

The chain joins TRBV11-2 to TRBJ2-2; D is possibly TRBD1 (6 bases). The CDR3 consists of 17 residues. Per the germline V gene, CDR1 is SGHAT and CDR2 is FQNNGV. V was clipped by 3 bases and J by 1 base, with 15 bases between them. CDR3: CASSFIFGGQNTGELFF. The DNA of the CDR3 is TGTGCCAGCAGCTTTATATTTGGGGGACAGAACACCGGGGAGCTGTTTTTT.

This chain joins TRBV28 and TRBJ2-7; 7 nucleotides align to TRBD2. Germline V CDR1 and CDR2: MDHEN, SYDVKM. The V segment lost 10 bases and the J segment 0 bases; nucleotides outside the gene matches: 6. The CDR3 has 13 amino acids. CDR3 nucleotide sequence: TGTGCCACCTTAGCGGGCCTCTCCTACGAGCAGTACTTC. Its protein is CATLAGLSYEQYF.

The chain carries TRBV13 and TRBJ2-3; unclear D gene. Germline V gives CDR1 PRHDT, CDR2 FYEKMQ (reference sequence). The CDR3 has 16 amino acids. Trimming removed 0 bases from V and 2 bases from J, with 12 bases in between. CDR3 loop: CASSLGLRMVTDTQYF. CDR3 DNA: TGTGCCAGCAGCTTAGGCCTACGTATGGTCACAGATACGCAGTATTTT.

The chain links TRBV27 to TRBJ2-7; D is unresolved. The germline gives CDR1 MNHEY, CDR2 SMNVEV (reference sequence). This CDR3 region has 13 residues. V was cut by 0 bases and J by 3 bases, with 6 bases left in between. CDR3 coding DNA: TGTGCCAGCAGTTTATCGAACTACTACGAGCAGTACTTC. Its protein product is CASSLSNYYEQYF.

This chain joins TRBV11-2 and TRBJ1-3; D unresolved. Trimming stripped 4 bases from V and 1 base from J, with 8 bases between. Per germline, CDR1 SGHAT and CDR2 FQNNGV. This CDR3 has 14 residues. CDR3 nucleotide sequence: TGTGCCAGCAGCTCCGTCTATTCTGGAAACACCATATATTTT. Protein product: CASSSVYSGNTIYF.

This sequence joins TRBV10-3 and TRBJ2-4, with D perhaps matching TRBD1 (5 bases). V was cut by 9 bases and J by 2 bases, with 11 bases left in between. This CDR3 has 13 residues. CDR1 and CDR2 (germline): ENHRY, SYGVKD. The CDR3 region is CAIFQGTKNIQYF. CDR3 DNA sequence: TGTGCCATTTTCCAGGGAACCAAAAACATTCAGTACTTC.

The chain links TRBV21-1 to TRBJ2-7; the table's D gene call, TRBD1, was not cross checked with the DNA. TRBV21-1 is reported as a pseudogene. CDR3 length: 15 amino acids. The CDR3 spells CASSSRQGRNYEQYF. For the CDR3, the DNA is TGTGCCAGCAGCTCACGACAGGGTCGAAACTACGAGCAGTACTTC.

The V gene is TRBV10-2, the J gene TRBJ1-1, with a tentative D call TRBD1 (6 bases). Germline V lookup: CDR1 WSHSY, CDR2 SAAADI. CDR3 length: 18 residues. V was cut by 0 bases and J by 0 bases, with 17 bases left in between. This CDR3 is CASSESKVRAGVNTEAFF. DNA of the CDR3: TGCGCCAGCAGTGAGTCGAAGGTTCGGGCAGGGGTGAACACTGAAGCTTTCTTT.

This chain uses TRBV19 with TRBJ1-2; a weak D match, TRBD1 (6 bases). Germline CDR1 reads LNHDA; CDR2 reads SQIVND (reference sequence). Trimming cost V 3 bases and J 6 bases, with 14 bases left between them. This CDR3 is 14 amino acids long. The CDR3 DNA is TGTGCCAGTAGTATGGTTGTGTCAGGGGATGGCTACACCTTC. It translates to CASSMVVSGDGYTF.

The chain joins TRBV28 to TRBJ2-5; possible D gene TRBD2, 6 bases. Trimming left V 7 bases short and J 2 bases short, with 14 bases between. CDR1 and CDR2 (germline): MDHEN, SYDVKM. CDR3 length: 14 amino acids. For the CDR3, the DNA is TGTGCCAGCAATCTCGGGGGTCTTCAAGAGACCCAGTACTTC. Its protein is CASNLGGLQETQYF.

The rearrangement joins TRBV9 to TRBJ2-1, with TRBD2 matching over 10 bases. Germline loops: CDR1 SGDLS, CDR2 YYNGEE. The CDR3 extends over 18 amino acids. J gave up 0 bases and V 1 base, and 7 bases lay outside the gene matches. CDR3: CASSVRLAGASSYNEQFF. The CDR3 region has the DNA TGTGCCAGCAGCGTACGCCTAGCGGGGGCTAGCTCCTACAATGAGCAGTTCTTC.

Here the CDR3 reads CASSPGNFYEQYF. CDR3 coding DNA: TGTGCCAGCAGTCCCGGGAACTTTTACGAGCAGTACTTC. The chain links TRBV28 to TRBJ2-7; a possible D gene is TRBD2 (5 bases). The germline V gene has CDR1 MDHEN and CDR2 SYDVKM. Deletions cut 5 bases from V and 4 bases from J, with 12 bases between. CDR3 size: 13 residues.

The rearrangement links TRBV5-1 to TRBJ1-3; D is possibly TRBD1 (5 bases). CDR3 length equals 16 residues. V was shortened by 1 base and J by 0 bases, with 11 bases between the two germline ends. In germline, CDR1 is SGHRS, CDR2 YFSETQ. The CDR3, as DNA: TGCGCCAGCAGCTTGAGTTACAGGAGCTCTGGAAACACCATATATTTT. Its protein product is CASSLSYRSSGNTIYF. The whole variable domain, remainder taken from reference TRBV5-1 and TRBJ1-3, is KAGVTQTPRYLIKTRGQQVTLSCSPISGHRSVSWYQQTPGQGLQFLFEYFSETQRNKGNFPGRFSGRQFSNSRSEMNVSTLELGDSALYLCASSLSYRSSGNTIYFGEGSWLTVV.

The chain couples TRBV19 to TRBJ2-3; D assignment may be TRBD1 or TRBD2 (5 bases each). V was cut by 3 bases and J by 1 base, with 8 bases left in between. The germline CDR1 and CDR2 sequences are LNHDA and SQIVND (reference sequence). CDR3 length equals 14 residues. The DNA of the CDR3 is TGTGCCAGTAGTATGGGGGATGGCACAGATACGCAGTATTTT. It encodes CASSMGDGTDTQYF.

V and J are TRBV27 and TRBJ2-7; a possible D gene is TRBD2 (5 bases). Germline V gene sequence: CDR1 MNHEY, CDR2 SMNVEV (reference sequence). The CDR3 totals 15 residues. The V gene lost 6 bases and the J gene lost 5 bases, with 20 bases spanning the gap. The CDR3 DNA reads TGTGCCAGCAGCCCGAGGGTTGCAGGAGGTAACGAGCAGTACTTC. Its translation is CASSPRVAGGNEQYF.